This entry lists 8 T cell receptor beta chains sequenced from one sample in a study of shared clonotypes between healthy human individuals. Data came from immunoSEQ multiplex PCR; TCRdb stores just in-frame clones and leaves some out. The profile shows roughly 700,000 clones, around 74% of them singletons. The sequenced material came from memory CD4+ T cells sorted from blood. Subset: CD45RA-negative fraction. The origin of the receptors is a woman under 40 in good health.

This clone came up once. The CDR3 sequence: CAINYNRDGYGYTF. The CDR3 DNA sequence: TGTGCCATCAATTATAACAGGGACGGCTATGGCTACACCTTC. V and J are TRBV10-3 and TRBJ1-2, with TRBD1 as a possible D gene (6 bases). Germline CDR1 is ENHRY and CDR2 is SYGVKD. This CDR3 spans 14 amino acids. The ends were cut back, 7 bases at V and 4 bases at J, with 16 bases in the middle.

The CDR3 DNA sequence: TGCGCCAGCAGCTTGGCCCCCGGGACAGGGGCTGGGGCCAACGTCCTGACTTTC. Translating gives CASSLAPGTGAGANVLTF. The J gene is TRBJ2-6, the V gene TRBV5-1; 10 bases are shared with TRBD1. The V gene end was trimmed by 0 bases and the J gene end by 2 bases; junction bases not matched to a gene: 5. This CDR3 has 18 residues. Germline-derived CDR1 and CDR2 are SGHRS and YFSETQ.

The chain uses TRBV2 and TRBJ1-5; 8 nucleotides line up with TRBD1. Per germline, CDR1 SNHLY and CDR2 FYNNEI. The CDR3 extends over 15 amino acids. Unmatched junction bases numbered 7, after V lost 4 bases and J lost 5 bases. CDR3 loop: CASSVQGVRHQPQHF. CDR3 DNA sequence: TGTGCCAGCAGTGTACAGGGGGTAAGACATCAGCCCCAGCATTTT.

The rearrangement joins TRBV7-8 to TRBJ2-7, with 12 bases identical to TRBD2. The CDR3 is 17 residues long. CDR1 SGHVS and CDR2 FQNEAQ come from the germline V gene. Trimming removed 5 bases from V and 5 bases from J; junction bases left unmatched: 13. This CDR3 is CASSREIRTSGNHEQYF. The CDR3 nucleotides read TGTGCCAGCAGCAGAGAGATCAGGACTAGCGGGAACCACGAGCAGTACTTC.

This clone was observed a single time. The J gene is TRBJ1-4, the V gene TRBV23-1; 7 bases fit TRBD1. TRBV23-1 qualifies as an ORF whose function is uncertain. Losses at the gene ends were 2 bases for V and 4 bases for J; bases not matched to a gene: 7. This CDR3 comprises 16 residues. The DNA for the CDR3 is TGCGCCAGCAGTCAACTCCCCGGGACAGTTAATGAAAAACTGTTTTTT. It specifies CASSQLPGTVNEKLFF.

This chain uses TRBV4-2 with TRBJ1-1; D is unclear. V lost 5 bases, J lost 5 bases, and 9 bases lay in between. The length of the CDR3 is 12 residues. The germline V gene encodes CDR1 LGHNA and CDR2 YNFKEQ. The CDR3 DNA follows: TGTGCCAGCAGCTTGATCGGGACTGAAGCTTTCTTT. It yields the protein CASSLIGTEAFF.

The chain is built from TRBV4-1 and TRBJ1-2; no firm D call. V lost 5 bases and J 1 base, leaving 11 bases between the germline ends. Looked up from germline, CDR1 is MGHRA and CDR2 is YSYEKL. This CDR3 comprises 14 residues. The CDR3 sequence: CASSARRYNYGYTF. DNA of the CDR3: TGCGCCAGCAGCGCGAGGAGGTATAACTATGGCTACACCTTC.

The chain uses TRBV10-3 and TRBJ1-1; D might be TRBD1 (6 bases). This CDR3 is 15 amino acids long. V dropped 6 bases and J dropped 4 bases, with 18 bases sitting between them. Germline V gene sequence: CDR1 ENHRY, CDR2 SYGVKD. The CDR3 nucleotides are TGTGCCATCAGCCGGGGGGACACCCGTAGCACTGAAGCTTTCTTT. Protein sequence: CAISRGDTRSTEAFF.